Following are 16 T cell receptor beta chains from one sample sequenced in a study of patients and donors after allogeneic stem cell transplantation. TCRdb re-derived calls from the RT-PCR reads in MiXCR, one entry per CDR3 protein. Altogether about a million distinct CDR3 sequences are present, roughly 17% being singletons, with the ten largest covering around 6%. Material: blood, either unsorted or a sorted T cell fraction (not recorded which). The receptors derive from a human donor who was either an allogeneic HSCT recipient or a stem cell or donor lymphocyte infusion donor (not recorded which). It is not recorded whose cells these are; they may come from a transplant donor.

This chain uses TRBV5-1 with TRBJ1-1, with 8 bases that match TRBD1. Germline-derived CDR1 and CDR2 are SGHRS and YFSETQ. The J segment lost 1 base and the V segment lost 7 bases, leaving 6 bases of the junction unmatched. The CDR3 is 14 residues long. The CDR3 region has the DNA TGCGCCAGCGAAACCGGGACAGGGAACACTGAAGCTTTCTTT. It codes for CASETGTGNTEAFF.

This clonotype was observed a handful of times. The chain couples TRBV28 to TRBJ1-1; the D is unclear. V was shortened by 8 bases and J by 4 bases, with 14 bases between the two germline ends. Germline V gives CDR1 MDHEN, CDR2 SYDVKM. The CDR3 has 13 amino acids. CDR3 bases: TGTGCCAGCGGTCGTTCCCCGTCCACTGAAGCTTTCTTT. Translated, it gives CASGRSPSTEAFF. Together with reference TRBV28 and TRBJ1-1, the CDR3 gives the full variable domain: DVKVTQSSRYLVKRTGEKVFLECVQDMDHENMFWYRQDPGLGLRLIYFSYDVKMKEKGDIPEGYSVSREKKERFSLILESASTNQTSMYLCASGRSPSTEAFFGQGTRLTVV.

This clonotype was detected a few times. The genes are TRBV5-1 and TRBJ1-1, with D possibly being TRBD1 (6 bases). V lost 4 bases to trimming and J lost 6 bases, with 16 bases between them. This CDR3 has 14 amino acids. The V gene's germline CDR1 is SGHRS and CDR2 YFSETQ. For the CDR3, the DNA is TGCGCCAGCAGCGGGAGGGGGAACGACCCTGAAGCTTTCTTT. This translates into CASSGRGNDPEAFF. Variable domain in full (rest from reference TRBV5-1 and TRBJ1-1): KAGVTQTPRYLIKTRGQQVTLSCSPISGHRSVSWYQQTPGQGLQFLFEYFSETQRNKGNFPGRFSGRQFSNSRSEMNVSTLELGDSALYLCASSGRGNDPEAFFGQGTRLTVV.

In this sample, this clonotype turned up a few times. This chain uses TRBV20-1 with TRBJ2-2; unclear D gene. Trimming cost V 3 bases and J 6 bases, with 14 bases left between them. Germline values: CDR1 DFQATT, CDR2 SNEGSKA (reference sequence). CDR3 size: 14 residues. The CDR3 DNA follows: TGCAGTGCTAGCCCTAGAAAGAGTCCCGGGGAGCTGTTTTTT. Protein product: CSASPRKSPGELFF.

This clonotype turned up a few times. This chain uses TRBV12-3 or TRBV12-4 with TRBJ2-1; TRBD2 agrees at 12 bases. V was clipped by 3 bases and J by 4 bases; unmatched bases: 4. The CDR3 covers 16 residues. The CDR3 DNA reads TGTGCCAGCAGTTTTCGGACTAGCGGGGTGTACAATGAGCAGTTCTTC. The encoded protein is CASSFRTSGVYNEQFF.

This chain connects TRBV7-3 to TRBJ2-1; D assignment may be TRBD1 or TRBD2 (6 bases each). The V end was cut by 4 bases, the J end by 7 bases, with 11 bases between. The CDR3 has 13 amino acids. Per germline, CDR1 SGHTA and CDR2 FQGTGA. The CDR3 loop reads CASSYIGGNEQFF. For the CDR3, the DNA is TGTGCCAGCAGCTACATAGGGGGGAATGAGCAGTTCTTC.

In its sample, this clonotype was seen a few times. The gene calls are TRBV20-1 and TRBJ2-1; D may be TRBD1 (5 bases). V lost 1 base and J 4 bases, leaving 8 bases between the germline ends. This CDR3 comprises 13 residues. The germline gives CDR1 DFQATT, CDR2 SNEGSKA (reference sequence). In nucleotides, the CDR3 is TGCAGTGCTAGAGCTGACAGATACAATGAGCAGTTCTTC. Its protein is CSARADRYNEQFF.

This clonotype occurred many times. The chain uses TRBV6-2 or TRBV6-3 and TRBJ2-7, with D maybe TRBD1 (5 bases). The germline V and J ends were trimmed by 5 bases and 2 bases, with 16 bases remaining between them. The germline CDR1 and CDR2 sequences are MNHEY and SVGEGT. The CDR3 spans 15 residues. The CDR3 nucleotides read TGTGCCAGCAGTCCCGACAGCTTTATACCCTACGAGCAGTACTTC. It codes for CASSPDSFIPYEQYF.

This chain links TRBV27 with TRBJ1-6; possible D gene TRBD1, 5 bases. Germline V gene sequence: CDR1 MNHEY, CDR2 SMNVEV (reference sequence). The CDR3 covers 18 residues. Trimming removed 3 bases from V and 0 bases from J, with 15 bases in between. The DNA of the CDR3 is TGTGCCAGCAGTTTCAAATCAGGGAGCCCCTCCTATAATTCACCCCTCCACTTT. Encoded protein: CASSFKSGSPSYNSPLHF.

Concerning this clonotype itself: A much larger clone differs from this one at a single base, so this may be a read error. This likely comes from a read error, as the CDR3 has no conserved phenylalanine or tryptophan at its end. CDR3 in DNA: TGCAGCGTTGCCCTAGAAGTTAAGTGGAATGAGCAGTTCCTC. Translated: CSVALEVKWNEQFL. V gene TRBV29-1 combines with J gene TRBJ2-1; D gene uncertain. Germline CDR1 is SQVTM and CDR2 is ANQGSEA. The CDR3 runs to 14 residues. With 4 bases removed from V and 7 bases from J, the gap between germline ends came to 17 bases.

The chain links TRBV20-1 to TRBJ2-7, with D unclear. The V and J ends lost 1 base and 5 bases respectively, with 9 bases between them. The CDR3 extends over 12 amino acids. Germline CDR1 and CDR2: DFQATT and SNEGSKA (reference sequence). CDR3 bases: TGCAGTGCTAGAGTATGGGGAAACGAGCAGTACTTC. Protein: CSARVWGNEQYF.

Turning to this clonotype: A read error may account for a junction end that differs from germline. This chain links TRBV27 with TRBJ2-1, with D possibly being TRBD1 or TRBD2 (5 bases each). From germline, CDR1 is MNHEY and CDR2 SMNVEV (reference sequence). The length of the CDR3 is 14 residues. CDR3 in amino acids: CASSLSILGDEQFF. The CDR3 region has the DNA TGTGCCAGCAGTCTATCAATCCTGGGGGATGAGCAGTTCTTC.

The chain is built from TRBV9 and TRBJ2-2, with 11 nucleotides matching TRBD2. With 3 bases clipped from V and 3 bases from J, the junction kept 4 bases outside the gene matches. The CDR3 runs to 16 residues. The V gene's germline CDR1 is SGDLS and CDR2 YYNGEE. The CDR3 DNA reads TGTGCCAGCAGCGGAACTAGCGGGAGTGACACCGGGGAGCTGTTTTTT. It codes for CASSGTSGSDTGELFF. Full variable domain (rest looked up from reference TRBV9 and TRBJ2-2): DSGVTQTPKHLITATGQRVTLRCSPRSGDLSVYWYQQSLDQGLQFLIQYYNGEERAKGNILERFSAQQFPDLHSELNLSSLELGDSALYFCASSGTSGSDTGELFFGEGSRLTVL.

This chain uses TRBV9 with TRBJ2-3; 9 bases agree with TRBD1. Germline trimming cut 2 bases from V and 8 bases from J; bases unmatched to any gene: 12. The CDR3 contains 16 residues. The germline V gene encodes CDR1 SGDLS and CDR2 YYNGEE. The CDR3, as DNA: TGTGCCAGCAGCGTGCCGGGACAGGGAGGATCAGCTACGCAGTATTTT. This sequence encodes CASSVPGQGGSATQYF. The full variable domain, rest sourced from reference TRBV9 and TRBJ2-3, is DSGVTQTPKHLITATGQRVTLRCSPRSGDLSVYWYQQSLDQGLQFLIQYYNGEERAKGNILERFSAQQFPDLHSELNLSSLELGDSALYFCASSVPGQGGSATQYFGPGTRLTVL.

This sequence joins TRBV12-3 or TRBV12-4 and TRBJ1-6; D gene unclear. Trimming cost V 3 bases and J 9 bases, with 9 bases left between them. This CDR3 comprises 13 residues. The DNA for the CDR3 is TGTGCCAGCAGTTTTAGATTCACTTCACCCCTCCACTTT. Its protein is CASSFRFTSPLHF.

This clonotype has just a few counts. J is TRBJ1-2 and V is TRBV15; D may be TRBD1 (6 bases). V was pared by 0 bases and J by 0 bases, with 11 bases between. The length of the CDR3 is 16 residues. Germline values: CDR1 LNHNV, CDR2 YYDKDF (reference sequence). The CDR3 nucleotides are TGTGCCACCAGCAGAGATCAGGGGACTTCTAACTATGGCTACACCTTC. Amino acid sequence: CATSRDQGTSNYGYTF.